The subject of this entry is one T cell receptor (beta chain). The record originates from a study of blood T cell repertoires in COVID-19. Study at large: COVID-19 samples from acute and convalescent phases originated in the United States, Italy and Spain. PBMCs, B-cell-depleted T cells, or T cells provided the cDNA or gDNA that made up the material.

Under the authors' procedure: Reference gene primer amplification gave nucleated cell count estimates. The assay was immunoSEQ multiplex PCR, and TCRdb's table has in-frame clones only and misses some. V and J calls and clone size are as listed in that table; D and trimming were resolved from the DNA. This sample has 200,000 to 250,000 clones; 80% occur once, and the top ten carry over 10%. The V end lost 3 bases, the J end lost 1 base, and 9 bases lay between the germline ends. Germline V gene lookup returns CDR1 LNHDA and CDR2 SQIVND (reference sequence). This CDR3 has 15 amino acids. Sequenced: peripheral blood. This clonotype was obtained from a human donor in a cohort sampled during active COVID-19. The chain joins TRBV19 to TRBJ2-2; the D is unclear. CDR3 protein: CASSIGLRNTGELFF. The CDR3 region has the DNA TGTGCCAGTAGTATCGGTCTGAGGAACACCGGGGAGCTGTTTTTT.